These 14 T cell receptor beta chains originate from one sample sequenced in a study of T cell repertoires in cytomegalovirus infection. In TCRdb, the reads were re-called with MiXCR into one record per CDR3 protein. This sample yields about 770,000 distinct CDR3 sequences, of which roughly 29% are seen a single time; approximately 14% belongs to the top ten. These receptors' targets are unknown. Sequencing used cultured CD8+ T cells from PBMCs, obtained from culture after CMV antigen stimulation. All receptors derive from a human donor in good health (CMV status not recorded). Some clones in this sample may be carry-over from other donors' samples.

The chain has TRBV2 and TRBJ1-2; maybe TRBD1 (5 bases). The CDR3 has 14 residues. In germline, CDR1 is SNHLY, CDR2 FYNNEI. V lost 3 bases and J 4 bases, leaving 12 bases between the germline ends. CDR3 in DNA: TGTGCCAGCAGTGACTACAGGACGGGCTATGGCTACACCTTC. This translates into CASSDYRTGYGYTF.

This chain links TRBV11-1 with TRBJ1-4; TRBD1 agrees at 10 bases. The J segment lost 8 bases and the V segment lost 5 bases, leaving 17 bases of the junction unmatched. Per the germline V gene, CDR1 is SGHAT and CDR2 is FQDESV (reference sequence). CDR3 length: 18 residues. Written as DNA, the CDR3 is TGTGCCAGCAGCCTACGGAGGGGGACAGGGGTCTTGGAGGAAAAACTGTTTTTT. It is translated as CASSLRRGTGVLEEKLFF. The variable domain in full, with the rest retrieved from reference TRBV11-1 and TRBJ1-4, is EAEVAQSPRYKITEKSQAVAFWCDPISGHATLYWYRQILGQGPELLVQFQDESVVDDSQLPKDRFSAERLKGVDSTLKIQPAELGDSAMYLCASSLRRGTGVLEEKLFFGSGTQLSVL.

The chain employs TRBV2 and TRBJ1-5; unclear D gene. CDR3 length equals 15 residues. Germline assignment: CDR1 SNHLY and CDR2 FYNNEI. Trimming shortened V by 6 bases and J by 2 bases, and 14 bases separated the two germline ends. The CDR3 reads CASSPPPGGNQPQHF. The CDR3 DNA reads TGTGCCAGCAGCCCCCCACCGGGTGGCAATCAGCCCCAGCATTTT. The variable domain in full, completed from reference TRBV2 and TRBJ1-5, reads EPEVTQTPSHQVTQMGQEVILRCVPISNHLYFYWYRQILGQKVEFLVSFYNNEISEKSEIFDDQFSVERPDGSNFTLKIRSTKLEDSAMYFCASSPPPGGNQPQHFGDGTRLSIL.

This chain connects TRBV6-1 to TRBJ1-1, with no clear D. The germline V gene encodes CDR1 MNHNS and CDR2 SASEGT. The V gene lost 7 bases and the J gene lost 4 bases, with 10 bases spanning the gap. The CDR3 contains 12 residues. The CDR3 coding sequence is TGTGCCAGCAAGGAGGGCTCCACTGAAGCTTTCTTT. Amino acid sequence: CASKEGSTEAFF.

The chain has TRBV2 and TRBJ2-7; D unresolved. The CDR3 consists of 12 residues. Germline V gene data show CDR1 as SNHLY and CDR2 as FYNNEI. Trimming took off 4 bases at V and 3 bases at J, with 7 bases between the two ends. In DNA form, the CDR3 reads TGTGCCAGCAGTGGGAACTACTACGAGCAGTACTTC. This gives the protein CASSGNYYEQYF.

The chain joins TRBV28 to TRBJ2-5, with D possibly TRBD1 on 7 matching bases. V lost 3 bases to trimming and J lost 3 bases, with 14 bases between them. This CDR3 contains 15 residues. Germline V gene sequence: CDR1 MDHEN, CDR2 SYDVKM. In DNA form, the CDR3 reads TGTGCCAGCAGTTTTTGGCGGGACAGAGAAGAGACCCAGTACTTC. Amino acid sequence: CASSFWRDREETQYF.

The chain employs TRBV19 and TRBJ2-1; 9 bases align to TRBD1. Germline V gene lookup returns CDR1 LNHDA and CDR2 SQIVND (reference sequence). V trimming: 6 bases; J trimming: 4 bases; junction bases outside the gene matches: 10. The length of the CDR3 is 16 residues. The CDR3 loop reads CASRGGRDRAYNEQFF. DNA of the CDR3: TGTGCCAGTAGGGGGGGCCGGGACAGGGCTTACAATGAGCAGTTCTTC.

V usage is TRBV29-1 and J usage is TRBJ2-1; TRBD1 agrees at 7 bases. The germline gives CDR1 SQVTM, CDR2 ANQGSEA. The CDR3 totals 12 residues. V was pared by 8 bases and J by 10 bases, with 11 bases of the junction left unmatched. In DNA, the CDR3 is TGCAGCCTGGAGACAGGGTCAAACGAGCAGTTCTTC. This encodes CSLETGSNEQFF.

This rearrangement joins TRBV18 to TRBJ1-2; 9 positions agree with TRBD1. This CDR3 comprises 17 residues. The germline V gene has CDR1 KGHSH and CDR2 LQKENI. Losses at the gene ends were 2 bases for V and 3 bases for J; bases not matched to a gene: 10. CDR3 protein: CASSPGDRDRGYYGYTF. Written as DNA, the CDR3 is TGTGCCAGCTCACCAGGGGACAGGGATCGGGGTTACTATGGCTACACCTTC.

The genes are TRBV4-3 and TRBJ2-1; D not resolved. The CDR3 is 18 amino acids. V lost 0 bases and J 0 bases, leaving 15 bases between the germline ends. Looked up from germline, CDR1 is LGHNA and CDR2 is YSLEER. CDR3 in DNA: TGCGCCAGCAGCCAAGAGGTCGCCGGAGACCCCTCCTACAATGAGCAGTTCTTC. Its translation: CASSQEVAGDPSYNEQFF.

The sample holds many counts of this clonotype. The CDR3 DNA reads TGTGCCAGCAGTCCCGACAGGGAATGGACCGGGGAGCTGTTTTTT. The encoded protein is CASSPDREWTGELFF. The chain is built from TRBV12-3 or TRBV12-4 and TRBJ2-2; 7 bases fit TRBD1. The ends lost 5 bases at V and 5 bases at J; junction bases unmatched: 8. The CDR3 totals 15 residues.

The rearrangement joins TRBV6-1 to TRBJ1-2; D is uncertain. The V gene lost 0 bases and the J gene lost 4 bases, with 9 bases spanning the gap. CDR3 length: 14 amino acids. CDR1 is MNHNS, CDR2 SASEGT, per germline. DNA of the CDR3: TGTGCCAGCAGTGAAGCCCCGGACCTCTATGGCTACACCTTC. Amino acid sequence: CASSEAPDLYGYTF.

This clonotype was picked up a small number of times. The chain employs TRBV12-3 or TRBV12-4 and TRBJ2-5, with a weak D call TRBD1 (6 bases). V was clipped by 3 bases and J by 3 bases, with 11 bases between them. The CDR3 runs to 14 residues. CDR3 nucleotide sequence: TGTGCCAGCAGTTTCAGGACAGTCAAAGAGACCCAGTACTTC. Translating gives CASSFRTVKETQYF.

The CDR3 loop reads CASRSRQGFNYGYTF. CDR3 in DNA: TGTGCCAGCAGGTCCCGACAAGGCTTTAACTATGGCTACACCTTC. The chain employs TRBV12-3 or TRBV12-4 and TRBJ1-2; no clear D gene. This CDR3 region has 15 residues. Trimming shortened V by 6 bases and J by 1 base, and 15 bases separated the two germline ends.